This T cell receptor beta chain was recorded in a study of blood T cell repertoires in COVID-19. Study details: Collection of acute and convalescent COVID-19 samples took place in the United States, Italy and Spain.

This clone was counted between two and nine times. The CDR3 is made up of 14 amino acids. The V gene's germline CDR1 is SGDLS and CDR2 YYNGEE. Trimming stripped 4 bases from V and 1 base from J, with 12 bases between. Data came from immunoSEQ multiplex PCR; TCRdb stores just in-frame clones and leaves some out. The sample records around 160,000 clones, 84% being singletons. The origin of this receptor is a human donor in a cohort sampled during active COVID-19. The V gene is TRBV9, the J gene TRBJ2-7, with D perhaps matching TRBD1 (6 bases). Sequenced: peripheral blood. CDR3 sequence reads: CASSPRDKSYEQYF. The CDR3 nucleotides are TGTGCCAGCAGCCCCCGGGACAAATCCTACGAGCAGTACTTC. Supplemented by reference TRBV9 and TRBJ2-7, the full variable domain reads DSGVTQTPKHLITATGQRVTLRCSPRSGDLSVYWYQQSLDQGLQFLIQYYNGEERAKGNILERFSAQQFPDLHSELNLSSLELGDSALYFCASSPRDKSYEQYFGPGTRLTVT.